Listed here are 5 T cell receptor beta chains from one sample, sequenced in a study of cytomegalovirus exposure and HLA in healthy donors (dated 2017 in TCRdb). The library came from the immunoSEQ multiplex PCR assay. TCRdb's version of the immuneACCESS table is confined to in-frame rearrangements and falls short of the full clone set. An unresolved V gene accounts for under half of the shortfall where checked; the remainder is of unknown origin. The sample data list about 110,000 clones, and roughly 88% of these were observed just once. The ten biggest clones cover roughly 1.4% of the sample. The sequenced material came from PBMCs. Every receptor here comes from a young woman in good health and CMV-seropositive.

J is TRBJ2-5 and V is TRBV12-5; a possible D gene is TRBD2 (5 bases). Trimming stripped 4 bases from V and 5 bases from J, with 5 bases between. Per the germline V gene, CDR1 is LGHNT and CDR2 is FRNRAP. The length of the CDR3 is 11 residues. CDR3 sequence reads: CASGSGETQYF. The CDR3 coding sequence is TGTGCTAGTGGTTCGGGGGAGACCCAGTACTTC.

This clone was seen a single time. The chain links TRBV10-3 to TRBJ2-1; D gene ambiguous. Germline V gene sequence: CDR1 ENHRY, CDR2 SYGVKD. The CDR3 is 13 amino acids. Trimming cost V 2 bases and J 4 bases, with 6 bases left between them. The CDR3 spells CAISEREYNEQFF. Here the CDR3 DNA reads TGTGCCATCAGTGAGCGAGAGTACAATGAGCAGTTCTTC.

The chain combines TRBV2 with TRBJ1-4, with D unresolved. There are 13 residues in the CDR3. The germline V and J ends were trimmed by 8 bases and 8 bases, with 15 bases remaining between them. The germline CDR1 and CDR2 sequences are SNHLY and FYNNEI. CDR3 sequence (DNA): TGTGCCAGCTCACGAGGGCGAGCGGAAAAACTGTTTTTT. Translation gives CASSRGRAEKLFF. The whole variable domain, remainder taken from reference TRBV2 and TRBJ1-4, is EPEVTQTPSHQVTQMGQEVILRCVPISNHLYFYWYRQILGQKVEFLVSFYNNEISEKSEIFDDQFSVERPDGSNFTLKIRSTKLEDSAMYFCASSRGRAEKLFFGSGTQLSVL.

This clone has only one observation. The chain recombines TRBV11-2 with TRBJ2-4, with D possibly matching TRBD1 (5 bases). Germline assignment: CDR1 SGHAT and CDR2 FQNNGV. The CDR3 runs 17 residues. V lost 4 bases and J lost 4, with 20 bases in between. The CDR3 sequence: CASSSVRAIGAKNIQYF. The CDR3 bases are TGTGCCAGCAGCTCCGTCAGGGCTATTGGGGCTAAAAACATTCAGTACTTC.

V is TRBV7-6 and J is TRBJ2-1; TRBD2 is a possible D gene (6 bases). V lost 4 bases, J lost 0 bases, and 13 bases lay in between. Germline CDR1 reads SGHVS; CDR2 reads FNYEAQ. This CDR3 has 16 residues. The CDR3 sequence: CASSSLFGSSYNEQFF. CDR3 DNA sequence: TGTGCCAGCAGCTCTCTCTTCGGGAGCTCCTACAATGAGCAGTTCTTC.